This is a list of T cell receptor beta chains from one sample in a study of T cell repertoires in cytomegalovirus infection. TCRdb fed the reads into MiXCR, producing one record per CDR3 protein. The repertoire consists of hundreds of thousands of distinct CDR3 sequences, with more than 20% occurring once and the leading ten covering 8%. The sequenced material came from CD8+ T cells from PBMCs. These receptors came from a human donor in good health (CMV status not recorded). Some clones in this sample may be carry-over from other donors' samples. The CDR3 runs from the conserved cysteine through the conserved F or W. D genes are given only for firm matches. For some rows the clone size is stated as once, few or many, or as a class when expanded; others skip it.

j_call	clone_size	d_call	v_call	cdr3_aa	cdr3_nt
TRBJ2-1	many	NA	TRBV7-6	CASSLGPGGDPEQFF	TGTGCCAGCAGCTTAGGGCCTGGGGGCGACCCTGAGCAGTTCTTC
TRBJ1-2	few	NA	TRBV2	CASGEVGRGNEDGYTF	TGTGCCAGCGGGGAAGTGGGGCGGGGAAATGAGGATGGCTACACCTTC
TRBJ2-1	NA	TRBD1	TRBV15	CATSLGTGFDEQFF	TGTGCCACCAGCCTGGGGACAGGGTTTGATGAGCAGTTCTTC
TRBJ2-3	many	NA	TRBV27	CASSSDGGVTDTQYF	TGTGCCAGCAGTTCGGACGGAGGGGTAACAGATACGCAGTATTTT
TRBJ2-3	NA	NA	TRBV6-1	CASSFTSSRTDTQYF	TGTGCCAGCAGTTTTACTAGCTCCCGCACAGATACGCAGTATTTT
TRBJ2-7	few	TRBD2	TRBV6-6	CASSYAGGLNEQYF	TGTGCCAGCAGTTATGCGGGGGGCTTGAACGAGCAGTACTTC
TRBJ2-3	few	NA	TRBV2	CASREDTQYF	TGTGCCAGCAGGGAGGATACGCAGTATTTT
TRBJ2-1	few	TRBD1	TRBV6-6	CASSRNRGYDNEQFF	TGTGCCAGCAGCCGTAACAGGGGTTACGACAATGAGCAGTTCTTC
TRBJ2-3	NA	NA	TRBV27	CASSHTQYF	TGTGCCAGCAGTCATACGCAGTATTTT
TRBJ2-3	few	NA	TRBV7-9	CASSPPTHSEDTQYF	TGTGCCAGCAGCCCACCGACTCATTCGGAGGATACGCAGTATTTT
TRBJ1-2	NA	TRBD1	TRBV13	CASSTGLSDRVYGYTF	TGTGCCAGCAGCACCGGGCTATCGGACAGGGTCTATGGCTACACCTTC
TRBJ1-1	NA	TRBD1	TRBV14	CASSQDGDRELTEAFF	TGTGCCAGCAGCCAAGATGGGGACAGGGAATTAACTGAAGCTTTCTTT
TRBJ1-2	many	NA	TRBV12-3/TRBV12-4	CASSNYLQANYGYTF	TGTGCCAGCAGTAACTATCTCCAGGCTAACTATGGCTACACCTTC
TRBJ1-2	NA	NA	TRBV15	CATSTGHQVGYGYTF	TGTGCCACCAGCACCGGACACCAAGTCGGCTATGGCTACACCTTC
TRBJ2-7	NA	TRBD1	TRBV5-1	CASRDSVDEQYF	TGCGCCAGCCGGGACAGTGTCGACGAGCAGTACTTC
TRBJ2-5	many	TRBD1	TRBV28	CASSSLGQPQETQYF	TGTGCCAGCAGTTCGCTGGGACAGCCCCAAGAGACCCAGTACTTC
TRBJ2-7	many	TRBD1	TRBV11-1	CASSPRTGSLEQYF	TGTGCCAGCAGCCCAAGGACAGGCAGTCTGGAGCAGTACTTC
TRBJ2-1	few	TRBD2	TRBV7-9	CASSLRRGAYNEQFF	TGTGCCAGCAGCTTAAGGCGGGGGGCTTACAATGAGCAGTTCTTC
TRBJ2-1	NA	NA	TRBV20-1	CSARKKLVRSSYNEQFF	TGCAGTGCTAGAAAAAAGCTCGTGAGGAGCTCCTACAATGAGCAGTTCTTC
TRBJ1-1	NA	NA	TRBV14	CASSQGERNTEAFF	TGTGCCAGCAGCCAAGGAGAACGGAACACTGAAGCTTTCTTT
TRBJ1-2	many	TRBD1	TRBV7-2	CASSADRGPLYGYTF	TGTGCCAGCAGCGCAGACAGGGGCCCCCTCTATGGCTACACCTTC
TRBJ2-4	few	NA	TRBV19	CASSIRGAKNIQYF	TGTGCCAGTAGTATAAGAGGGGCCAAAAACATTCAGTACTTC
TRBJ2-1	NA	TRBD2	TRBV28	CASSLRGGAFEQFF	TGTGCCAGCAGTTTGCGCGGGGGGGCCTTTGAGCAGTTCTTC
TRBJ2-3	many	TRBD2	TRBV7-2	CASSLVIAGGRPDTQYF	TGTGCCAGCAGCTTAGTAATAGCGGGGGGACGGCCAGATACGCAGTATTTT
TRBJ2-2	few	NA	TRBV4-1	CASSPQPGELFF	TGCGCCAGCAGCCCTCAGCCGGGGGAGCTGTTTTTT
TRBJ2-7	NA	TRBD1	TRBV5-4	CASSSRDRGPLEQYF	TGTGCCAGCAGCTCGAGGGACAGGGGACCTTTGGAGCAGTACTTC
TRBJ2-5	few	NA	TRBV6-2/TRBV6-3	CASSANYQETQYF	TGTGCCAGCAGTGCTAACTACCAAGAGACCCAGTACTTC
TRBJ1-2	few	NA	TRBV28	CASRYAEDNPVFYGYTF	TGTGCCAGCAGATACGCAGAGGACAACCCTGTGTTCTATGGCTACACCTTC